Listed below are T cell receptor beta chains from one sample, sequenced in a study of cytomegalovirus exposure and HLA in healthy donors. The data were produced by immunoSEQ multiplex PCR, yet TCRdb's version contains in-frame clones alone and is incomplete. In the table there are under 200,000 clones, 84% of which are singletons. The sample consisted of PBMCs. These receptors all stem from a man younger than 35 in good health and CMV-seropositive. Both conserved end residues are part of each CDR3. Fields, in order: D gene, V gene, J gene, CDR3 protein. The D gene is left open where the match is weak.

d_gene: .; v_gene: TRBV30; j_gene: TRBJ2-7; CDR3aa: CAWSLLGLEQYF
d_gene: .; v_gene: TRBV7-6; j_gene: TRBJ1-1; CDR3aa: CASSPNSRAAEAFF
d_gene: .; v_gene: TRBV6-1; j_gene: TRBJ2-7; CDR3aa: CASSGGRNGYEQYF
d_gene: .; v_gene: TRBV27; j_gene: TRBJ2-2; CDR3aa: CASKRAGELFF
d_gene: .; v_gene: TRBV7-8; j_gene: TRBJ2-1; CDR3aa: CASSLGSFEWAHEQFF
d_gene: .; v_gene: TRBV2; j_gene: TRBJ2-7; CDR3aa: CASSQTYRAHEQYF
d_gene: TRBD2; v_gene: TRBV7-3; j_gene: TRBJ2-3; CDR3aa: CASSRTSDITDTQYF
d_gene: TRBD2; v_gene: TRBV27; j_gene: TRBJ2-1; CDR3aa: CASSPLAGGHNEQFF
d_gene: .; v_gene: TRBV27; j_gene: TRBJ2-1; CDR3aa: CASSPVDTLYNEQFF
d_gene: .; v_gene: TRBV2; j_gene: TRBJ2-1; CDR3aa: CAIIRGGLNEQFF
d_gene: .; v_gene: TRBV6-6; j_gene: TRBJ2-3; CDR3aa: CASSGGTSTDTQYF
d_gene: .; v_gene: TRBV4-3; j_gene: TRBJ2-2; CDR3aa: CASSQLRQGGTGELFF
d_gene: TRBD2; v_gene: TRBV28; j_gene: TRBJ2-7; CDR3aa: CASSSQTSGAYEQYF
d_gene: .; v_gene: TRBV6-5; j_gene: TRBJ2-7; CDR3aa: CASSYRTGSPYEQYF
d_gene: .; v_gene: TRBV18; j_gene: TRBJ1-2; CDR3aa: CASSPYREGPYYGYTF
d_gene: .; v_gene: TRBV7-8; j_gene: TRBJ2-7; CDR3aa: CASSPTLRGSYEQYF
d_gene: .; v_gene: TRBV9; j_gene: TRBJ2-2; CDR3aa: CASSGRGMNTGELFF
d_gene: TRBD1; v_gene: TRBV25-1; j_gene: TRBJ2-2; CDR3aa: CASSPGQDAGELFF
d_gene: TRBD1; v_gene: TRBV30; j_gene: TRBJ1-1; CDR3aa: CAWSANRGTEAFF
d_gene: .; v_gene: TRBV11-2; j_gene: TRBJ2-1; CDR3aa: CASSQARGEINEQFF
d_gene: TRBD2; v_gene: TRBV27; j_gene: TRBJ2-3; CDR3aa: CASSSSRLAGGGGPDTQYF
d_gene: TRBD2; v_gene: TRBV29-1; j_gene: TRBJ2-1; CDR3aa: CSVVLAGGTYNEQFF
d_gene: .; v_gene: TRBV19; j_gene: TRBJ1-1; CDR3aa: CASSMQGSMNTEAFF
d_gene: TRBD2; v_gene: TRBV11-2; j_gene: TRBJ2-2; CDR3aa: CASSPLAGVGGELFF
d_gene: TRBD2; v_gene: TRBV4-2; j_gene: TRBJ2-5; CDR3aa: CASSHPGLAGTQYF